This TCR beta chain emerged from a study of identical twins (dated by TCRdb to 2016 to 2017). With regard to the full study: To test whether fetal clonotypes persist, this study deep-sequenced TCR alpha and beta repertoires from monozygotic twins, from unrelated adults of various ages, and from cord blood. Replicate twin experiments were performed at different times using different library preparation protocols to rule out contamination. The paper as a whole reports these results and caveats: In beta out-of-frame sequences, excess twin sharing was weaker, because having fewer shared sequences lowered the signal-to-noise ratio. Fewer insertions were carried by abundant cord blood beta clonotypes, a similar but weaker trend appeared in young adult naive repertoires, and no such trend appeared in memory repertoires. Conclusions relied on cross-sectional statistical analysis, since the same donors could not be followed over many years. In monozygotic twins, out-of-frame TCR alpha sharing was systematically underestimated by recombination models, although the models agreed with sharing between unrelated individuals. Compared with coincidental sharing between unrelated individuals, out-of-frame TCR alpha sequences shared between twins showed an excess of sequences with low generation probability. Zero-insertion analyses could be partly confounded by invariant T cells such as MAIT and iNKT, though diverse VJ usage argued against such confounding for most clonotypes.

Only healthy Caucasian donors were included. The twin cohort comprised three pairs of female monozygotic twins, all aged about 18 to 30 years. The RNA used for TCR libraries was isolated from peripheral blood mononuclear cells. CDR1 and CDR2 are read off the germline V gene as SGHRS and YFSETQ. From its cysteine to its phenylalanine, the CDR3 spans 14 amino acids. Solely the CDR3 DNA is kept, with 42 bases framed from the first base. Germline trimming amounts to 4 bases on V and 4 bases on J, with 7 as the count of junction bases outside the gene matches. The library relied on 5' RACE. The sample was run on an Illumina HiSeq 2000. A universal primer binding site was introduced by template switching, and a unique molecular identifier was present in the final cDNA, enabling accurate counting of TCR cDNA molecules. Specific primers in the conserved constant-segment region were used to synthesize first-strand cDNA for the TCR alpha and beta chains. To control for contamination, every cDNA library was double barcoded, receiving both a SMART-Mk sample barcode and Illumina barcodes. TruSeq adapter sequences, together with Illumina sample barcodes, were added in two successive PCR steps. TCR alpha and beta cDNA libraries were sequenced on the Illumina HiSeq platform with custom primers. For the original study's pipeline: Raw reads were processed with MiGEC to extract unique molecular identifiers, and MiXCR was used to determine CDR3 positions. Recombination models were inferred per individual with the repgenHMM and IGoR tools using an EM algorithm. The analysis of shared clonotypes was done with the tcR package in R, with sharing normalized by the product of cloneset sizes. Out-of-frame nonproductive sequences were analyzed to study raw recombination free of thymic and clonal selection effects. TCRdb trimmed the raw reads at Q25, called clones with MiXCR and kept productive beta chains. Entries are consolidated by CDR3 protein sequence, retaining the most common genes and DNA. The V and J calls here are based on TCRdb, not the publication. For this sample the table gives roughly 690,000 distinct CDR3 sequences, of which around 21% were detected only once. The ten largest make up 4% to 4.5% of the sample.

This clonotype came up many times. Its recognized antigen is unknown. Base qualities are not at hand, and no much larger clone is one base apart. This sample also belongs to another study, concerning T cells expressing NK-cell markers. As noted in the second study: TCR beta-chain repertoires were profiled in sorted CD3+CD56+NKG2C+, CD3+CD56+NKG2C- and CD3+CD56-NKG2C+ T-cell subsets from about 8 donors. Among the eight sequenced donors, only one was HCMV-seronegative, while the other seven were HCMV-seropositive. To restrict sorting to alphabetaTCR-expressing T cells, an anti-gammadeltaTCR antibody was added in several experiments. In more than 5 donors, the dominant CD3+CD56+NKG2C+ clonotypes ranked among the top 10 CD8+ clonotypes, making up roughly 1.0-8% of CD8+ T cells. Those dominant clonotypes were again the most abundant among CD3+CD56-NKG2C+ cells in a few donors, at about 28.3-65%. It remained unclear whether the expanded NKG2C-expressing T cell clones were specific for HCMV antigens. The eight sequenced donors were randomly selected healthy volunteers, three men and five women. A commercial ELISA kit detecting HCMV-specific IgG in serum was used to determine HCMV serostatus. For about 6 donors, unsorted PBMC were also used to sequence bulk peripheral blood T-cell repertoires. Reads were demultiplexed and grouped by UMI with MIGEC, and clonotypes were assembled and quantified with MiTCR. To exclude erroneous sequences, only TCR cDNA sequences supported by at least two reads were retained. The tcR package was used for downstream repertoire analysis, and clonotypes were matched across fractions by CDR3 nucleotide sequence plus V segment. VDJmatch was used to annotate antigen specificity against VDJdb, with one amino acid substitution in CDR3 allowed.

Material: PBMCs. The sequence derives from a woman between 18 and 29 years old in good health. The V and J segments used are TRBV5-1 and TRBJ1-1; 7 central nucleotides agree with TRBD1. The CDR3 sequence is CASSPRSGGTEAFF. The nucleotides are TGCGCCAGCAGCCCTCGGTCAGGGGGCACTGAAGCTTTCTTT.